These T cell receptor beta chains were read from a single sample in a study of radiation and T cells in renal cell carcinoma. Method: immunoSEQ multiplex PCR; TCRdb's copy keeps in-frame clones and lacks some. The sample shows 150,000 or so clones, roughly 83% of them seen only once. The starting material was blood, obtained from a patient whose treatment included radiotherapy and nephrectomy. The receptor set was obtained from a woman in her fifties or sixties with renal cell carcinoma. The CDR3 runs from the conserved cysteine through the conserved F or W. D genes are given only for firm matches. Not every row has a clone size; where given, it reads once, few, many or a size class.

clone_size	j_call	d_call	cdr3_length	v_call	cdr3_aa	cdr3_nt
few	TRBJ2-7	NA	11	TRBV7-2	CASSRSYEQYF	TGTGCCAGCAGCCGCTCCTACGAGCAGTACTTC
NA	TRBJ1-5	TRBD1	16	TRBV7-2	CASSLVGTGGYQPQHF	TGTGCCAGCAGCTTAGTCGGGACAGGGGGTTATCAGCCCCAGCATTTT
NA	TRBJ2-1	NA	15	TRBV25-1	CASSKEATSYNEQFF	TGTGCCAGCAGCAAAGAGGCTACTTCCTACAATGAGCAGTTCTTC
NA	TRBJ2-7	NA	11	TRBV25-1	CASSENYEQYF	TGTGCCAGCAGTGAGAACTACGAGCAGTACTTC
few	TRBJ1-5	NA	16	TRBV18	CASSPSGRPHNQPQHF	TGTGCCAGCTCACCATCGGGACGACCACACAATCAGCCCCAGCATTTT
NA	TRBJ2-1	TRBD2	15	TRBV10-3	CAISGGLAGLNEQFF	TGTGCCATCAGTGGGGGACTAGCGGGTTTAAATGAGCAGTTCTTC
NA	TRBJ1-4	TRBD1	15	TRBV18	CASSLYLTGTEKLFF	TGTGCCAGCTCACTTTACTTGACAGGGACTGAAAAACTGTTTTTT
NA	TRBJ1-4	NA	16	TRBV18	CASSPIGASTNEKLFF	TGTGCCAGCTCACCCATCGGGGCTTCGACTAATGAAAAACTGTTTTTT
NA	TRBJ1-5	NA	13	TRBV2	CASSVQINQPQHF	TGTGCCAGCAGTGTTCAGATCAATCAGCCCCAGCATTTT
NA	TRBJ2-7	NA	14	TRBV5-1	CASTRRGGTYEQYF	TGCGCCAGCACCCGGAGGGGGGGGACCTACGAGCAGTACTTC
NA	TRBJ2-7	NA	12	TRBV7-9	CASSILTYEQYF	TGTGCCAGCAGTATATTAACCTACGAGCAGTACTTC
NA	TRBJ2-3	TRBD2	16	TRBV9	CASSANSGRSTDTQYF	TGTGCCAGCAGCGCGAATAGCGGGAGAAGCACAGATACGCAGTATTTT
NA	TRBJ2-6	NA	15	TRBV5-1	CASSLAGSGANVLTF	TGCGCCAGCAGCTTGGCGGGATCTGGGGCCAACGTCCTGACTTTC
NA	TRBJ2-7	TRBD1	15	TRBV5-4	CASSLGQGGTGEQYF	TGTGCCAGCAGCTTGGGACAGGGCGGAACTGGCGAGCAGTACTTC
NA	TRBJ2-1	NA	16	TRBV9	CASSVDGPSSYNEQFF	TGTGCCAGCAGCGTAGATGGCCCGAGCTCCTACAATGAGCAGTTCTTC
NA	TRBJ1-1	NA	14	TRBV7-2	CASSLSGWNTEAFF	TGTGCCAGCAGCTTATCTGGGTGGAACACTGAAGCTTTCTTT
NA	TRBJ2-7	NA	14	TRBV7-2	CASSLLTGGYEQYF	TGTGCCAGCAGCTTACTTACAGGAGGTTACGAGCAGTACTTC
few	TRBJ1-6	TRBD1	14	TRBV7-2	CASSQDRNNSPLHF	TGTGCCAGCAGCCAGGACAGGAATAATTCACCCCTCCACTTT
NA	TRBJ1-2	TRBD1	14	TRBV19	CASSMGQGSDGYTF	TGTGCCAGTAGTATGGGACAGGGATCGGATGGCTACACCTTC
NA	TRBJ1-1	NA	13	TRBV2	CASRAGISTEAFF	TGTGCCAGCAGGGCCGGAATTTCCACTGAAGCTTTCTTT
NA	TRBJ2-2	NA	15	TRBV7-2	CASHRRQGYTGELFF	TGTGCCAGCCATAGGAGGCAGGGCTACACCGGGGAGCTGTTTTTT
NA	TRBJ2-7	TRBD1	15	TRBV6-5	CASSPDQGAVFEQYF	TGTGCCAGCAGCCCAGATCAGGGGGCTGTGTTTGAGCAGTACTTC
NA	TRBJ2-6	TRBD1	15	TRBV7-6	CASSPDRAGANVLTF	TGTGCCAGCAGCCCAGACAGGGCCGGGGCCAACGTCCTGACTTTC
NA	TRBJ2-7	NA	18	TRBV18	CASSPLELQGQTGLEQYF	TGTGCCAGCTCACCACTTGAATTGCAAGGACAGACCGGTCTGGAGCAGTACTTC
NA	TRBJ2-2	NA	12	TRBV6-6	CATLRGSGELFF	TGTGCCACCCTAAGGGGATCCGGGGAGCTGTTTTTT
NA	TRBJ2-3	NA	16	TRBV6-6	CASSTGSQTSTDTQYF	TGTGCCAGCAGCACCGGGAGCCAGACTAGCACAGATACGCAGTATTTT
NA	TRBJ2-2	NA	14	TRBV5-1	CASSLATEAGELFF	TGCGCCAGCAGCCTAGCTACGGAGGCCGGGGAGCTGTTTTTT
few	TRBJ2-3	NA	11	TRBV19	CASSIVDTQYF	TGTGCCAGTAGTATAGTAGATACGCAGTATTTT
NA	TRBJ1-3	NA	16	TRBV18	CASSPRLLGHGNTIYF	TGTGCCAGCTCACCACGCCTTCTAGGGCACGGAAACACCATATATTTT
NA	TRBJ1-1	NA	12	TRBV7-2	CASRHPNTEAFF	TGTGCCAGCAGGCACCCGAACACTGAAGCTTTCTTT
NA	TRBJ2-5	TRBD1	14	TRBV9	CASSVTGAQETQYF	TGTGCCAGCAGCGTGACAGGGGCGCAAGAGACCCAGTACTTC
NA	TRBJ2-5	TRBD1	15	TRBV19	CASSPQDRVTETQYF	TGTGCCAGTAGTCCCCAGGACAGGGTCACGGAGACCCAGTACTTC
NA	TRBJ1-5	NA	14	TRBV9	CASSARGEGQPQHF	TGTGCCAGCAGCGCCAGGGGTGAGGGTCAGCCCCAGCATTTT
few	TRBJ1-1	NA	11	TRBV20-1	CSARVNTEAFF	TGCAGTGCTAGGGTGAACACTGAAGCTTTCTTT
NA	TRBJ1-5	NA	15	TRBV7-9	CASSLDGAGNQPQHF	TGTGCCAGCAGCTTAGACGGGGCTGGCAATCAGCCCCAGCATTTT
NA	TRBJ1-2	NA	13	TRBV6-6	CASKMGQSYGYTF	TGTGCCAGCAAAATGGGGCAGTCCTATGGCTACACCTTC
NA	TRBJ2-5	NA	15	TRBV6-1	CASRGTTRMPETQYF	TGTGCCAGCAGAGGAACGACTAGGATGCCAGAGACCCAGTACTTC
NA	TRBJ1-3	NA	16	TRBV30	CAWSPTQGKAGNTIYF	TGTGCCTGGAGTCCCACCCAGGGGAAGGCTGGAAACACCATATATTTT
few	TRBJ2-7	NA	14	TRBV6-1	CASSDSGSSYEQYF	TGTGCCAGCAGTGATTCAGGGAGCTCCTACGAGCAGTACTTC
NA	TRBJ2-7	TRBD1	16	TRBV6-6	CASSYPGAGTGGKQYF	TGTGCCAGCAGTTACCCTGGGGCAGGGACAGGGGGAAAGCAGTACTTC
NA	TRBJ2-7	TRBD1	13	TRBV6-6	CASIRQGAYEQYF	TGTGCCAGCATCCGGCAGGGGGCCTACGAGCAGTACTTC
NA	TRBJ2-7	TRBD2	16	TRBV10-3	CAISERGSGGSYEQYF	TGTGCCATCAGTGAACGGGGTAGCGGGGGTTCTTACGAGCAGTACTTC
few	TRBJ1-5	NA	15	TRBV7-2	CASSLEPNSNQPQHF	TGTGCCAGCAGCTTAGAACCGAATAGCAATCAGCCCCAGCATTTT
NA	TRBJ2-7	TRBD2	13	TRBV19	CATSTSFDYEQYF	TGTGCCACCTCGACTAGCTTCGACTACGAGCAGTACTTC
NA	TRBJ1-1	NA	13	TRBV6-6	CASSYSTSSNAFF	TGTGCCAGCAGTTACTCGACCTCCTCGAACGCTTTCTTT
NA	TRBJ2-7	NA	12	TRBV7-2	CASSTRDPEQYF	TGTGCCAGCAGCACCCGGGACCCCGAGCAGTACTTC